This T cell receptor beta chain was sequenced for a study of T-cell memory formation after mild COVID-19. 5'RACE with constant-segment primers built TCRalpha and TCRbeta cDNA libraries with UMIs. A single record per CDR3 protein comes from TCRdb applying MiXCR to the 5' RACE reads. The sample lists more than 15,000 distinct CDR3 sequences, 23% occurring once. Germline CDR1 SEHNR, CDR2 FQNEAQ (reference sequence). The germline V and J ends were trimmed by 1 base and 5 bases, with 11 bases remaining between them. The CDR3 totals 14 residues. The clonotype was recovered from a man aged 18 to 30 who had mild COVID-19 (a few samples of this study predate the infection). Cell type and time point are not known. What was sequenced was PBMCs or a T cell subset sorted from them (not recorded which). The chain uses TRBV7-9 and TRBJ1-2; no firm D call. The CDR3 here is CASSLGAGLYGYTF. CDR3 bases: TGTGCCAGCAGCTTAGGGGCGGGGTTATATGGCTACACCTTC.